Below, 6 T cell receptor beta chains from the same sample are listed, as sequenced in a study of shared clonotypes between healthy human individuals. TCRdb keeps only in-frame clones here, not all; method: immunoSEQ multiplex PCR. The sample consists of 200,000 to 250,000 clones, 50% to 80% of them appearing once. Sequencing used memory CD4+ T cells sorted from blood. This sample's subset: CD45RA-negative fraction. The origin of the receptors is a man aged 25 to 40 in good health.

The chain carries TRBV6-6 and TRBJ1-2; 8 positions match TRBD1. Germline V gene lookup returns CDR1 MNHNY and CDR2 SVGAGI (reference sequence). The CDR3 is made up of 13 amino acids. Trimming at V came to 5 bases and at J to 4 bases, leaving 3 bases not matched to a gene. This CDR3 reads CASSRTGGYGYTF. CDR3 nucleotide sequence: TGTGCCAGCAGTCGTACAGGGGGCTATGGCTACACCTTC.

The chain has TRBV5-1 and TRBJ2-1; 13 bases are shared with TRBD2. The CDR3 sequence is 15 residues long. Per the germline V gene, CDR1 is SGHRS and CDR2 is YFSETQ. Trimming removed 4 bases from V and 4 bases from J; junction bases left unmatched: 2. CDR3 amino acids: CASSMGLAGYNEQFF. As DNA, the CDR3 is TGCGCCAGCAGCATGGGACTAGCGGGATACAATGAGCAGTTCTTC.

In this sample, this clone turned up once. The J gene is TRBJ2-7, the V gene TRBV6-5; D may be TRBD1 or TRBD2 (5 bases each). Trimming shortened V by 4 bases and J by 2 bases, and 18 bases separated the two germline ends. The CDR3 runs 16 residues. Germline CDR1 is MNHEY and CDR2 is SVGAGI. CDR3 sequence (DNA): TGTGCCAGCAGTTGGCAACCCGGGACCAGGACCTACGAGCAGTACTTC. It encodes CASSWQPGTRTYEQYF.

The chain uses TRBV29-1 and TRBJ2-7, with a tentative D call TRBD1 (7 bases). The length of the CDR3 is 16 residues. With 6 bases removed from V and 5 bases from J, the gap between germline ends came to 26 bases. Germline V gene data show CDR1 as SQVTM and CDR2 as ANQGSEA. CDR3 protein: CSVCPLGAGGLNEQYF. The CDR3 coding sequence is TGCAGCGTCTGTCCCCTGGGGGCAGGGGGGCTCAACGAGCAGTACTTC.

The gene calls are TRBV6-5 and TRBJ2-7; a weak D match, TRBD1 (5 bases). Matching the DNA end better, TRBJ2-1 makes the J call doubtful. The CDR3 runs 15 residues. The germline CDR1 and CDR2 sequences are MNHEY and SVGAGI. CDR3 amino acids: CASSMRDSKGNEQFF. CDR3 bases: TGTGCCAGCAGTATGAGAGACAGTAAGGGCAATGAGCAGTTCTTC.

The V and J genes are TRBV15 and TRBJ1-5; D ambiguous. The CDR3 is made up of 14 amino acids. Germline loops: CDR1 LNHNV, CDR2 YYDKDF (reference sequence). Trimming cost V 0 bases and J 2 bases, with 5 bases left between them. CDR3 sequence reads: CATSRDLGNQPQHF. CDR3 nucleotides: TGTGCCACCAGCAGAGATCTGGGCAATCAGCCCCAGCATTTT.